The T cell receptor (beta chain) described here comes from a study of Ad26.COV2.S vaccination and SARS-CoV-2 variants. Study overall: The vaccine Ad26.COV2.S was put into the muscle once, or twice with 56 days between. Study-level results: TCR breadth and depth estimates may have understated total T cell responses. The study found higher spike-specific TCR breadth in vaccine than placebo recipients.

V lost 3 bases to trimming and J lost 0 bases, with 8 bases between them. Germline-derived CDR1 and CDR2 are MNHNS and SASEGT. The CDR3 runs 14 residues. Sequenced by immunoSEQ multiplex PCR; TCRdb stores in-frame clones only, minus some. The table records about 390,000 clones, about nine tenths of them present only once. Treatment here: about 20 received Ad26.COV2.S at low or high dose, single or two shots; about 5 received placebo; per-sample allocation not given. Collection of the samples took place on day 63 after the first injection of vaccine or placebo. Its platform was an Ad26 vector, and its expressed antigen was Wuhan-strain SARS-CoV-2 spike. Concerning this clone itself: Antigen: not known.

Here the sequenced sample was peripheral blood, taken in a trial of Ad26.COV2.S vaccine versus placebo. V usage is TRBV6-1 and J usage is TRBJ1-1; D call uncertain. This TCR was recovered from a person between 18 and 60 years old who received the Ad26.COV2.S COVID-19 vaccine or a placebo. The CDR3 nucleotides are TGTGCCAGCAGTGATTTCTGGGTGAACACTGAAGCTTTCTTT. Translating gives CASSDFWVNTEAFF.